This T cell receptor (beta chain) emerged from a study of control samples from healthy donors and cancer patients (dated by TCRdb to between 2020 and 2021). Libraries were made using the immunoSEQ multiplex PCR assay. TCRdb retrieved this table from immuneACCESS and kept in-frame rearrangements only. Not all clones are present; in checked studies, unresolved V genes account for under half, and no reason is known for the remainder. For this sample there are 400,000 to 450,000 clones; 80% to 95% appear just once. Over 5.5% of the sample lies in the top ten. Turning to this clone: The target of this receptor is not known. The record has no base qualities; no much larger clone is one base away.

V was cut back by 5 bases and J by 7 bases, leaving a gap of 6 bases between them. From its cysteine to its phenylalanine, the CDR3 spans 10 amino acids. Here the CDR3 DNA is all that survives: 30 bases in frame from base 1. CDR1 is given as MNHEY and CDR2 as SVGAGI, both from the germline V gene. The chain joins TRBV6-5 to TRBJ2-7; the D gene cannot be named for sure. Sequenced sample: PBMCs. This receptor was taken from a man aged 35-49 years with head and neck cancer. CDR3 region: CASSTEEQYF. In nucleotides, the sequence is TGTGCCAGCAGTACGGAGGAGCAGTACTTC.